One sample yielded the 32 T cell receptor beta chains listed below, sequenced in a study of metastatic and nonmetastatic thyroid tumors. TCRdb called clones again from the PCR reads with MiXCR. The sample has tens of thousands of clones; approximately 17% are singletons. Until they underwent thyroid surgery, no patient had received any treatment. The source material was tumor tissue. The receptors derive from a female donor with papillary thyroid cancer or a benign thyroid nodule (not recorded which). Some clones in this sample may be carry-over from other donors' samples.

Regarding this clone: A clone one base away is much larger, so this may be a read error. The sample has other DNA sequences that encode this CDR3 too. The chain joins TRBV4-3 to TRBJ2-7; 12 nucleotides agree with TRBD2. Germline CDR1 and CDR2: LGHNA and YSLEER. J was trimmed by 5 bases and V by 5 bases; bases with no gene match: 16. CDR3 length: 18 amino acids. This chain's CDR3 is CASSFRLTLAGGPNEQYF. CDR3 nucleotides: TGCGCCAGCAGCTTCCGCCTGACACTAGCGGGGGGCCCCAACGAGCAGTACTTC.

Many counts were recorded for this clone. The rearrangement joins TRBV29-1 to TRBJ2-7, with 8 bases that match TRBD1. The CDR3 spans 11 residues. Germline V CDR1 and CDR2: SQVTM, ANQGSEA. Unmatched junction bases numbered 2, after V lost 8 bases and J lost 2 bases. CDR3 sequence reads: CSIQGAYEQYF. The CDR3, as DNA: TGCAGCATACAGGGGGCCTACGAGCAGTACTTC.

This clone was recorded at least ten times. The chain employs TRBV7-9 and TRBJ2-1; 8 bases line up with TRBD1. CDR1 and CDR2 (germline): SEHNR, FQNEAQ (reference sequence). The trim removed 5 bases at V and 7 bases at J, leaving 16 bases unmatched. This CDR3 is built from 17 residues. DNA for the CDR3: TGTGCCAGCAGCCCAATGCAGGGGGCCCGGCCTTTTAATGAGCAGTTCTTC. It codes for CASSPMQGARPFNEQFF.

This clone is labeled medium-sized. The chain carries TRBV27 and TRBJ2-7; D not resolved. The ends were cut back, 4 bases at V and 2 bases at J, with 6 bases in the middle. This CDR3 has 12 amino acids. Germline CDR1 and CDR2: MNHEY and SMNVEV (reference sequence). CDR3 amino acids: CASSYGPYEQYF. CDR3 sequence (DNA): TGTGCCAGCAGTTATGGGCCCTACGAGCAGTACTTC.

In this sample, this clone turned up a few times. The CDR3 DNA sequence: TGTGCCAGCAGGACGGACAGCCTCTATTGGCAGCCCCAGCATTTT. Protein: CASRTDSLYWQPQHF. The V call is TRBV6-1, the J call TRBJ1-5, with D maybe TRBD1 (6 bases). Germline values: CDR1 MNHNS, CDR2 SASEGT. This CDR3 is 15 amino acids long. Trimming cost V 6 bases and J 7 bases, with 19 bases left between them.

In the case of this clone: Since a much larger clone is just one base distant, this may be a read error. This chain uses TRBV5-6 with TRBJ2-6; weak D call: TRBD1 (7 bases). The CDR3 contains 16 residues. Germline V lookup: CDR1 SGHDT, CDR2 YYEEEE. Deletions cut 5 bases from V and 3 bases from J, with 15 bases between. This CDR3 is CASSLRRGLGANVLTF. CDR3 in DNA: TGTGCCAGCAGTCTAAGGAGGGGGCTTGGGGCCAACGTCCTGACTTTC.

This clone has more than one count but fewer than ten. A much more abundant neighbour one base away suggests this may be a read error. This chain uses TRBV11-1 with TRBJ1-5; maybe TRBD1 (5 bases). V lost 4 bases and J lost 1, with 17 bases in between. This CDR3 comprises 17 residues. Germline CDR1 is SGHAT and CDR2 is FQDESV (reference sequence). The chain's CDR3 is CASSSQLGEMSNQPQHF. The DNA of the CDR3 is TGTGCCAGCAGCTCACAACTGGGGGAAATGAGCAATCAGCCCCAGCATTTT.

This clone was detected many times. The J gene is TRBJ1-1, the V gene TRBV3-1; perhaps TRBD1 as D (6 bases). The CDR3 totals 13 residues. The germline V gene has CDR1 LGHDT and CDR2 YNNKEL (reference sequence). V gave up 4 bases and J gave up 10 bases, with 16 bases separating them. This CDR3 is CASSPPGALLAFF. CDR3 sequence (DNA): TGTGCCAGCAGCCCCCCGGGGGCGCTTTTAGCTTTCTTT. Looking up the rest from reference TRBV3-1 and TRBJ1-1 gives the full variable domain: DTAVSQTPKYLVTQMGNDKSIKCEQNLGHDTMYWYKQDSKKFLKIMFSYNNKELIINETVPNRFSPKSPDKAHLNLHINSLELGDSAVYFCASSPPGALLAFFGQGTRLTVV.

V gene TRBV5-6 combines with J gene TRBJ2-3; TRBD2 is a possible D gene (5 bases). The V gene's germline CDR1 is SGHDT and CDR2 YYEEEE. The CDR3 sequence is 12 residues long. Trimming removed 3 bases at V and 5 bases at J, with 7 bases between. The CDR3 spells CASSYGKDTQYF. CDR3 DNA sequence: TGTGCCAGCAGCTACGGGAAAGATACGCAGTATTTT.

This clone was counted at least ten times. The chain employs TRBV19 and TRBJ2-4; D may match TRBD1 or TRBD2 (6 bases each). Trimming removed 4 bases from V and 2 bases from J, with 27 bases in between. Germline CDR1 and CDR2: LNHDA and SQIVND (reference sequence). The CDR3 totals 20 residues. CDR3 protein: CASSNRGRSEGSETKNIQYF. DNA for the CDR3: TGTGCCAGTAGTAATAGGGGGAGGAGTGAGGGGAGTGAGACCAAAAACATTCAGTACTTC.

The chain links TRBV11-3 to TRBJ2-7; D remains unclear. The CDR3 has 15 amino acids. Trimming took off 2 bases at V and 0 bases at J, with 11 bases between the two ends. Germline CDR1 and CDR2: SGHNT and YENEEA. DNA of the CDR3: TGTGCCAGCAGCTTATTCTCAGGTAGCTCCTACGAGCAGTACTTC. This encodes CASSLFSGSSYEQYF.

This clone was seen repeatedly, ten times or more. The gene calls are TRBV12-3 or TRBV12-4 and TRBJ2-2; D ambiguous. The CDR3 runs 14 residues. V was pared by 5 bases and J by 5 bases, with 12 bases between. The CDR3: CASSALTVTGELFF. CDR3 nucleotide sequence: TGTGCCAGCAGTGCCCTCACCGTAACCGGGGAGCTGTTTTTT.

This clone showed up many times. The rearrangement links TRBV6-5 to TRBJ2-1; the D is unclear. Germline CDR1 is MNHEY and CDR2 is SVGAGI. V was clipped by 2 bases and J by 0 bases, with 8 bases between them. This CDR3 contains 15 residues. CDR3 region: CASSYLHNSYNEQFF. The CDR3 DNA follows: TGTGCCAGCAGTTACCTTCATAACTCCTACAATGAGCAGTTCTTC.

This clone was counted ten times or more. Other DNA sequences in this sample translate to the same CDR3. V and J are TRBV7-2 and TRBJ2-2; 8 nucleotides match TRBD2. This CDR3 has 16 residues. Trimming cost V 0 bases and J 3 bases; bases outside gene matches: 3. Germline CDR1 SGHTA, CDR2 FQGNSA. CDR3 protein: CASSLAASGYTGELFF. The CDR3 coding sequence is TGTGCCAGCAGCTTAGCGGCTAGCGGGTACACCGGGGAGCTGTTTTTT. The whole variable domain, filled in from reference TRBV7-2 and TRBJ2-2, reads GAGVSQSPSNKVTEKGKDVELRCDPISGHTALYWYRQSLGQGLEFLIYFQGNSAPDKSGLPSDRFSAERTGGSVSTLTIQRTQQEDSAVYLCASSLAASGYTGELFFGEGSRLTVL.

In its sample, this clone was seen a few times. The gene calls are TRBV2 and TRBJ2-2; D remains unclear. CDR1 and CDR2 (germline): SNHLY, FYNNEI. The CDR3 length is 11 residues. V lost 7 bases and J 5 bases, leaving 5 bases between the germline ends. Written as DNA, the CDR3 is TGTGCCAGCACAAGGACCGGGGAGCTGTTTTTT. It codes for CASTRTGELFF.

This clone was counted ten times or more. The V call is TRBV7-2, the J call TRBJ2-1, with D maybe TRBD1 (6 bases). The CDR3 loop spans 15 amino acids. V was shortened by 2 bases and J by 1 base, with 9 bases between the two germline ends. The germline CDR1 and CDR2 sequences are SGHTA and FQGNSA. As DNA, the CDR3 is TGTGCCAGCAGCTTAAAAGGGGGTTCCTACAATGAGCAGTTCTTC. It codes for CASSLKGGSYNEQFF.

The rearrangement joins TRBV7-8 to TRBJ1-5, with D perhaps TRBD1 (5 bases). Trimming left V 1 base short and J 11 bases short, with 18 bases between. CDR1 is SGHVS and CDR2 is FQNEAQ in the germline V gene. CDR3 length equals 15 residues. CDR3 protein: CASSLGDGGGSAQHF. DNA of the CDR3: TGTGCCAGCAGCTTAGGGGACGGCGGCGGATCGGCCCAGCATTTT.

This sequence joins TRBV20-1 and TRBJ1-5, with a weak D call TRBD1 (5 bases). Germline CDR1 DFQATT, CDR2 SNEGSKA (reference sequence). The CDR3 spans 12 residues. Trimming pared 0 bases from V and 7 bases from J, leaving 7 bases between. The CDR3 sequence is CSAREGQQPQHF. The CDR3 DNA is TGCAGTGCTAGAGAAGGACAACAGCCCCAGCATTTT.

In its sample, this clone was seen many times. The chain is built from TRBV6-2 or TRBV6-3 and TRBJ1-1; no clear D. There are 13 residues in the CDR3. Germline CDR1 and CDR2: MNHEY and SVGEGT. Trimming shortened V by 2 bases and J by 6 bases, and 10 bases separated the two germline ends. This CDR3 reads CASSYADYSEAFF. The CDR3 bases are TGTGCCAGCAGTTACGCAGATTATTCTGAAGCTTTCTTT.

This clone was recorded at least ten times. This rearrangement joins TRBV10-3 to TRBJ1-2; 8 bases align to TRBD1. Germline lookup yields CDR1 ENHRY and CDR2 SYGVKD. The CDR3 spans 15 residues. After removal of 4 bases from V and 4 bases from J, the junction contained 8 bases not matched to a gene. CDR3 in amino acids: CAISARTGNPYGYTF. In DNA, the CDR3 is TGTGCCATCAGTGCCCGGACAGGGAACCCCTATGGCTACACCTTC.

This clone was seen ten or more times. CDR3 region: CASSYPGGVYSPLHF. The CDR3, as DNA: TGTGCCAGCAGTTACCCCGGAGGGGTTTATTCACCCCTCCACTTT. The V gene is TRBV6-5, the J gene TRBJ1-6; D perhaps matches TRBD1 (5 bases). The CDR3 covers 15 residues. Germline lookup yields CDR1 MNHEY and CDR2 SVGAGI. Trimming removed 2 bases from V and 8 bases from J, with 13 bases in between.

This clone was recorded at least ten times. The chain has TRBV18 and TRBJ2-3; tentative D call: TRBD2 (6 bases). CDR1 and CDR2 from the germline V gene are KGHSH and LQKENI. V lost 2 bases and J lost 4, with 13 bases in between. CDR3 length: 15 amino acids. The DNA of the CDR3 is TGTGCCAGCTCACCATCTGCCCCGGGGGCAGATACGCAGTATTTT. This gives the protein CASSPSAPGADTQYF.

This clone was seen at least ten times. The chain carries TRBV9 and TRBJ1-1; D possibly corresponds to TRBD1 (6 bases). Germline CDR1 and CDR2: SGDLS and YYNGEE. Trimming pared 0 bases from V and 3 bases from J, leaving 15 bases between. The CDR3 sequence is 16 residues long. This chain's CDR3 is CASSVDSRGFDTEAFF. CDR3 sequence (DNA): TGTGCCAGCAGCGTAGACTCCAGGGGTTTCGACACTGAAGCTTTCTTT.

This clone was picked up many times. The chain's CDR3 is CASSIRTSGLREQFF. In DNA form, the CDR3 reads TGTGCCAGCAGCATAAGGACTAGCGGGCTGAGGGAGCAGTTCTTC. The chain links TRBV7-8 to TRBJ2-1, with 11 bases aligning to TRBD2. Germline lookup yields CDR1 SGHVS and CDR2 FQNEAQ. V gave up 5 bases and J gave up 10 bases; unmatched junction bases: 10. The CDR3 is 15 residues long.

This clone has at least ten counts. The chain couples TRBV27 to TRBJ2-7; 7 bases align to TRBD2. Germline loops: CDR1 MNHEY, CDR2 SMNVEV (reference sequence). With 4 bases clipped from V and 1 base from J, the junction kept 7 bases outside the gene matches. The CDR3 runs to 15 residues. The CDR3 sequence: CASSYWGGPSYEQYF. CDR3 sequence (DNA): TGTGCCAGCAGTTATTGGGGAGGGCCTTCCTACGAGCAGTACTTC.

This clone appeared many times. The same CDR3 arises from other DNA sequences in this sample as well. This rearrangement joins TRBV3-1 to TRBJ1-1, with D uncertain. This CDR3 has 12 residues. CDR1 is LGHDT and CDR2 is YNNKEL in the germline V gene (reference sequence). The V end was cut by 2 bases, the J end by 4 bases, with 5 bases between. CDR3 bases: TGTGCCAGCAGCCAACGGGGCACTGAAGCTTTCTTT. It translates to CASSQRGTEAFF.

This clone was seen only once. Being one base from a much bigger clone, this may be a read error. This sequence joins TRBV20-1 and TRBJ2-1; D is possibly TRBD1 or TRBD2 (6 bases each). The CDR3 spans 16 residues. CDR1 and CDR2 (germline): DFQATT, SNEGSKA (reference sequence). Trimming took 5 bases from V and 10 from J, leaving 27 bases between them. The CDR3 spells CSAGGGGLASGGEQFF. The CDR3 DNA follows: TGCAGTGCTGGGGGCGGTGGGCTAGCGTCCGGGGGAGAGCAGTTCTTC.

The chain uses TRBV27 and TRBJ2-7; D is perhaps TRBD1 or TRBD2 (5 bases each). The CDR3 contains 15 residues. Germline assignment: CDR1 MNHEY and CDR2 SMNVEV (reference sequence). Trimming took off 2 bases at V and 2 bases at J, with 13 bases between the two ends. Here the CDR3 DNA reads TGTGCCAGCAGTTTAGGGACGGACTGGGCCTACGAGCAGTACTTC. This encodes CASSLGTDWAYEQYF.

To note about this clone: Since a much larger clone is just one base distant, this may be a read error. The chain employs TRBV9 and TRBJ2-5; D gene unclear. Germline values: CDR1 SGDLS, CDR2 YYNGEE. The CDR3 length is 15 residues. Trimming took off 1 base at V and 4 bases at J, with 14 bases between the two ends. The CDR3 loop is CASSVSSWIPETQYF. The CDR3 DNA sequence: TGTGCCAGCAGCGTATCCTCGTGGATCCCAGAGACCCAGTACTTC.

This clone showed up many times. CDR3 DNA sequence: TGTGCCAGCAGCGTGAGAGGGATAAACACTGAAGCTTTCTTT. It translates to CASSVRGINTEAFF. The rearrangement links TRBV9 to TRBJ1-1; D is uncertain. The CDR3 has 14 residues. Germline CDR1 is SGDLS and CDR2 is YYNGEE. The V and J ends lost 2 bases and 2 bases respectively, with 10 bases between them.

As for this clone: Relative to the germline gene, one junction end is altered; a read error may explain this. The chain combines TRBV6-4 with TRBJ1-5; D may be TRBD1 (5 bases). Germline V gene sequence: CDR1 MRHNA, CDR2 SNTAGT. The CDR3 is made up of 14 amino acids. The CDR3 DNA reads TGTGCCAGCAGTGGGACACTAAATAATCAGCCCCAGCACTTT. Translated: CASSGTLNNQPQHF.

This clone was seen ten or more times. V is TRBV28 and J is TRBJ2-3; no reliable D call. Germline CDR1 MDHEN, CDR2 SYDVKM. Trimming shortened V by 2 bases and J by 8 bases, and 11 bases separated the two germline ends. The CDR3 extends over 13 amino acids. In nucleotides, the CDR3 is TGTGCCAGCAGTTTACCGCAAAAGACTACGCAGTATTTT. This encodes CASSLPQKTTQYF.